The rows below give T cell receptor beta chains drawn from one sample of a study of radiation and T cells in renal cell carcinoma. Clones were read by immunoSEQ multiplex PCR, and TCRdb kept only the in-frame ones, dropping some. The sample holds approximately 94,000 clones; 82% are singletons and the top ten take 5% to 8%. This sample comprised blood, obtained from a patient whose treatment included radiotherapy and nephrectomy. These receptors came from a man aged 55 to 70 with renal cell carcinoma. CDR3s include the opening cysteine and the closing phenylalanine or tryptophan. Fields, in order: D gene, J gene, clone size, V gene, CDR3 DNA, CDR3 protein. A D gene is named only where the DNA matches it firmly. Expanded clones are given a class, and other clones once, few, many or no size at all.

-,TRBJ2-4,-,TRBV2,TGTGCCAGCAGTCAAACAGCGCAGTACTTC,CASSQTAQYF
-,TRBJ2-5,-,TRBV18,TGTGCCAGCTCACCAAGACAGGGGAGGGCCAAGACCCAGTACTTC,CASSPRQGRAKTQYF
TRBD2,TRBJ2-3,-,TRBV7-2,TGTGCCAGCAGCTTCAGAGCGGGAGAAGCAGATACGCAGTATTTT,CASSFRAGEADTQYF
-,TRBJ2-3,few,TRBV7-2,TGTGCCAGCAGCGGAGTAATCTCGGATACGCAGTATTTT,CASSGVISDTQYF
-,TRBJ2-1,-,TRBV19,TGTGCCAGTAGTCCATCGACCAATGAGCAGTTCTTC,CASSPSTNEQFF
TRBD1,TRBJ2-7,-,TRBV6-6,TGTGCCAGCTCGGGGACAGGGGGCTACGAGCAGTACTTC,CASSGTGGYEQYF
TRBD2,TRBJ2-3,-,TRBV5-4,TGTGCCAGCAGTGGCGGGACTAGCGGGGGCACAGATACGCAGTATTTT,CASSGGTSGGTDTQYF
TRBD1,TRBJ2-7,-,TRBV28,TGTGCCAGCAGTCTCCCGGGACAGGGTTTCGAGCAGTACTTC,CASSLPGQGFEQYF
-,TRBJ1-3,-,TRBV18,TGTGCCAGCTCACCAGGAAACACCATATATTTT,CASSPGNTIYF
TRBD1,TRBJ2-7,-,TRBV7-6,TGTGCCAGCAGCCTCGGACAGGCCCCCTACGAGCAGTACTTC,CASSLGQAPYEQYF
-,TRBJ1-3,-,TRBV18,TGTGCCAGCTCCCACGAGGGAGGTGGAAACACCATATATTTT,CASSHEGGGNTIYF
-,TRBJ1-1,-,TRBV7-9,TGTGCCAGCAGCCTTTGGATGGGGGACACTGAAGCTTTCTTT,CASSLWMGDTEAFF
-,TRBJ2-7,few,TRBV5-1,TGCGCCAGCAGCTTGGTGCAGGGGGGATCGGGAGAGCAGTACTTC,CASSLVQGGSGEQYF
-,TRBJ2-2,-,TRBV19,TGTGCCAGTAGTTTTAACAGGGACACCGGGGAGCTGTTTTTT,CASSFNRDTGELFF
-,TRBJ2-7,-,TRBV28,TGTGCCAGCAGTTTCCTCCGGGACACCGAGCAGTACTTC,CASSFLRDTEQYF
-,TRBJ2-1,once,TRBV9,TGTGCCAGCAGCACCGGGACAACGGGTAATGAGCAGTTCTTC,CASSTGTTGNEQFF
-,TRBJ2-7,-,TRBV18,TGTGCCAGCTCACCTACCCGCGTGAACTACGAGCAGTACTTC,CASSPTRVNYEQYF
TRBD2,TRBJ2-1,-,TRBV27,TGTGCCAGCAGCCCGACTAGCGGGAATTATAATGAGCAGTTCTTC,CASSPTSGNYNEQFF
-,TRBJ2-5,-,TRBV7-7,TGTGCCAGCAGCCCAGGGGTTGGACGGGAGACCCAGTACTTC,CASSPGVGRETQYF
-,TRBJ2-2,-,TRBV6-5,TGTGCCAGCAGCACGGAGGGGACCGGGGAGCTGTTTTTT,CASSTEGTGELFF
-,TRBJ2-6,-,TRBV15,TGTGCCACCAGCAGAGTTGTCTCCTCTGGGGCCAACGTCCTGACTTTC,CATSRVVSSGANVLTF
TRBD1,TRBJ1-5,-,TRBV19,TGTGCCAGTAGCACCAGGACAGGGGCATCCATGGGCAATCAGCCCCAGCATTTT,CASSTRTGASMGNQPQHF
TRBD1,TRBJ2-6,once,TRBV15,TGTGCCACCAGCAGCAGACAGGGGAAGGGGTCTGGGGCCAACGTCCTGACTTTC,CATSSRQGKGSGANVLTF
-,TRBJ1-1,-,TRBV27,TGTGCCAGGGTCTGGCACCCGATCACTGAAGCTTTCTTT,CARVWHPITEAFF
-,TRBJ2-3,-,TRBV5-1,TGCGCCAGCAGAGGCGGTGAGATCAGCACAGATACGCAGTATTTT,CASRGGEISTDTQYF
-,TRBJ1-5,-,TRBV7-2,TGTGCCAGCAGCTTAGAGGGCACGGTGGGCTATCAGCCCCAGCATTTT,CASSLEGTVGYQPQHF
TRBD1,TRBJ2-4,-,TRBV13,TGTGCCAGCGAAGCAGGGGGAGCCAAAAACATTCAGTACTTC,CASEAGGAKNIQYF
-,TRBJ1-5,-,TRBV6-1,TGTGCCAGCCTTCTCGACGGTAGGGCGCCCCAGCATTTT,CASLLDGRAPQHF
TRBD1,TRBJ2-1,few,TRBV7-2,TGTGCCAGCAGCTGGATTCACGGGACAGTTTACAATGAGCAGTTCTTC,CASSWIHGTVYNEQFF
-,TRBJ1-2,-,TRBV28,TGTGCCAGCAGTTTAGGACCGTACAGCGACCATGGCTACACCTTC,CASSLGPYSDHGYTF
TRBD1,TRBJ1-5,-,TRBV19,TGTGCCAGTAGTATAGACCCTCCGGGACAGGGGGTGGATCAGCCCCAGCATTTT,CASSIDPPGQGVDQPQHF
TRBD2,TRBJ2-1,-,TRBV18,TGTGCCAGCTCACTTAGCGGGAGGAGGGACGATGAGCAGTTCTTC,CASSLSGRRDDEQFF
-,TRBJ2-5,-,TRBV5-6,TGTGCCAGCAGCTTGGGGACAGCCCCCTGGGAGACCCAGTACTTC,CASSLGTAPWETQYF
-,TRBJ2-7,-,TRBV5-1,TGCGCCAGCAGTTCGCGACCAGGGGAAATCTCCTACGAGCAGTACTTC,CASSSRPGEISYEQYF
-,TRBJ2-3,-,TRBV10-3,TGTGCCATCAGTGACGTCGTCAACACAGATACGCAGTATTTT,CAISDVVNTDTQYF
-,TRBJ2-1,-,TRBV27,TGTGCCAGCAGTTTTGGGCTAGATAACAATGAGCAGTTCTTC,CASSFGLDNNEQFF
-,TRBJ2-7,-,TRBV11-2,TGTGCCAGCAGCTTAACTCCCCAGACGACTTACGAGCAGTACTTC,CASSLTPQTTYEQYF
-,TRBJ2-5,-,TRBV5-1,TGCGCCAGCAGCCCGATTCCCAGGGAGACCCAGTACTTC,CASSPIPRETQYF
TRBD2,TRBJ2-7,once,TRBV4-3,TGCGCCAGCAGCCGAGGGACTAGCGGACGTGGGGGATACGAGCAGTACTTC,CASSRGTSGRGGYEQYF
TRBD1,TRBJ1-1,few,TRBV7-9,TGTGCCAGCAGCTTAGGATTCGGACAGGGAGTCGAAGCTTTCTTT,CASSLGFGQGVEAFF
TRBD1,TRBJ1-4,-,TRBV5-6,TGTGCCAGCAGCTTGGCCGGGACAGATAATGAAAAACTGTTTTTT,CASSLAGTDNEKLFF
-,TRBJ2-3,-,TRBV7-3,TGTGCCAGCAGCCCTATCTCTACGGGCGGCACAGATACGCAGTATTTT,CASSPISTGGTDTQYF
-,TRBJ2-2,-,TRBV10-3,TGTGCCATCCTCCGGGAATACACCGGGGAGCTGTTTTTT,CAILREYTGELFF
TRBD2,TRBJ2-3,-,TRBV7-9,TGTGCCAGCAGCTCCGTGGGGGGAGGGTTTGGTGATACGCAGTATTTT,CASSSVGGGFGDTQYF
-,TRBJ1-2,once,TRBV9,TGTGCCAGCAGCGGCCGGTATGGCTACACCTTC,CASSGRYGYTF
TRBD1,TRBJ2-5,-,TRBV19,TGTGCCAGTAGTACCCCTGGGACAGGCCAAGAGACCCAGTACTTC,CASSTPGTGQETQYF
TRBD1,TRBJ2-7,-,TRBV27,TGTGCCAGCAGTTTATATAGACTAAGGGGGCTCGAGCAGTACTTC,CASSLYRLRGLEQYF
-,TRBJ2-7,-,TRBV28,TGTGCCAGCAGTTTGTACAGGGCCTACGAGCAGTACTTC,CASSLYRAYEQYF
-,TRBJ1-4,-,TRBV19,TGTGCCAGTAGTATTGACGGAAAACTGTTTTTT,CASSIDGKLFF
TRBD1,TRBJ1-5,-,TRBV6-1,TGTGCCAGCAGTCCACGACAGGGTGGTCAGCCCCAGCATTTT,CASSPRQGGQPQHF
-,TRBJ1-4,-,TRBV5-1,TGCGCCAGCAGCTTGGCAGGGATGTCTAATGAAAAACTGTTTTTT,CASSLAGMSNEKLFF
TRBD2,TRBJ2-2,-,TRBV28,TGTGCCAGCAGCTCCCTTCCTAGCGGGAGGGACACCGGGGAGCTGTTTTTT,CASSSLPSGRDTGELFF
TRBD1,TRBJ2-7,-,TRBV7-2,TGTGCCAGCAGTCTAGGGGCAGGGGGCGGCTACGAGCAGTACTTC,CASSLGAGGGYEQYF